Shown below are 27 T cell receptor beta chains from a single sample sequenced in a study of T cells in Graves' hyperthyroidism and ophthalmopathy. Template material for amplifying TCR beta CDR3 regions consisted of RNA transcripts. The HTBI primer set was used in a first-round RT-PCR of the TCR CDR3. TCRdb reanalysed the multiplex PCR reads using MiXCR and keeps one entry per CDR3 protein. Here the sample spans about 640,000 distinct CDR3 sequences, around 20% being singletons. The sample was blood. The receptors stem from a man aged 25 to 40 with Graves' ophthalmopathy.

This chain uses TRBV7-9 with TRBJ2-1; 10 bases are a match to TRBD2. Germline V gene lookup returns CDR1 SEHNR and CDR2 FQNEAQ (reference sequence). The V segment lost 1 base and the J segment 4 bases; nucleotides outside the gene matches: 13. CDR3 length: 19 residues. The CDR3 protein is CASSLESRTSGVRYNEQFF. For the CDR3, the DNA is TGTGCCAGCAGCTTAGAGTCTCGAACTAGCGGGGTGCGGTACAATGAGCAGTTCTTC.

This sequence joins TRBV9 and TRBJ2-5; possibly TRBD2 for D (5 bases). Germline CDR1 SGDLS, CDR2 YYNGEE. The CDR3 sequence is 13 residues long. Between the trimmed V and J ends, which lost 0 bases and 5 bases, there was a span of 8 bases. This CDR3 is CASSVAPGETQYF. In nucleotides, the CDR3 is TGTGCCAGCAGCGTAGCCCCGGGGGAGACCCAGTACTTC.

This chain connects TRBV5-1 to TRBJ2-1; D may be TRBD1 (6 bases). V lost 4 bases, J lost 13 bases, and 21 bases lay in between. The CDR3 runs 14 residues. CDR1 is SGHRS, CDR2 YFSETQ, per germline. The CDR3 spells CASSLGHTEWEQFF. The CDR3 bases are TGCGCCAGCAGCCTGGGACATACGGAATGGGAACAGTTCTTC.

This chain uses TRBV4-1 with TRBJ2-1; no firm D call. Germline V lookup: CDR1 MGHRA, CDR2 YSYEKL. The CDR3 is made up of 13 amino acids. Trimming stripped 4 bases from V and 7 bases from J, with 11 bases between. The CDR3 DNA sequence: TGCGCCAGCAGCCCGACGGAAGGGAATGAGCAGTTCTTC. Encoded protein: CASSPTEGNEQFF.

This clonotype appeared many times. The chain combines TRBV2 with TRBJ2-5; 9 bases are shared with TRBD2. This CDR3 contains 16 residues. V was pared by 2 bases and J by 1 base, with 5 bases of the junction left unmatched. From germline, CDR1 is SNHLY and CDR2 FYNNEI. CDR3 bases: TGTGCCAGCAGTGAAAAGACTAGCGGACGCCAAGAGACCCAGTACTTC. Protein product: CASSEKTSGRQETQYF.

This clonotype was seen only a few times. The chain carries TRBV10-3 and TRBJ1-6, with 7 bases lining up with TRBD1. The V gene end was trimmed by 5 bases and the J gene end by 10 bases; junction bases not matched to a gene: 5. The CDR3 consists of 13 residues. The germline V gene has CDR1 ENHRY and CDR2 SYGVKD. CDR3: CAISSDRDSPLHF. The CDR3 DNA follows: TGTGCCATCAGTTCCGACAGGGACTCACCCCTCCACTTT.

This clonotype was counted between two and nine times. The V call is TRBV7-9, the J call TRBJ2-3; 11 bases map to TRBD2. Germline V gene lookup returns CDR1 SEHNR and CDR2 FQNEAQ (reference sequence). This CDR3 is built from 18 residues. V was clipped by 1 base and J by 2 bases; unmatched bases: 8. The CDR3 is CASSLGRGLAVFTDTQYF. The CDR3 nucleotides are TGTGCCAGCAGCTTAGGCCGGGGACTAGCGGTTTTCACAGATACGCAGTATTTT.

The chain links TRBV28 to TRBJ2-7, with D possibly being TRBD1 (5 bases). The CDR3 is made up of 12 amino acids. Germline CDR1 MDHEN, CDR2 SYDVKM. The V end was cut by 7 bases, the J end by 3 bases, with 10 bases between. CDR3 coding DNA: TGTGCCAGCAACAGGAATGACTACGAGCAGTACTTC. Translated, it gives CASNRNDYEQYF.

As for this clonotype: With a much larger clone just one base away, this may be a read error. The chain is built from TRBV13 and TRBJ2-1; 9 bases agree with TRBD2. There are 15 residues in the CDR3. Looked up from germline, CDR1 is PRHDT and CDR2 is FYEKMQ (reference sequence). The CDR3 spells CASGLRLAASDEQFF. CDR3 nucleotides: TGTGCCAGCGGCTTACGACTAGCGGCGTCCGATGAGCAGTTCTTC.

The table lists this clonotype with a few counts. The chain carries TRBV18 and TRBJ2-3, with D maybe TRBD2 (5 bases). From germline, CDR1 is KGHSH and CDR2 LQKENI. Trimming cost V 3 bases and J 1 base, with 8 bases left between them. The CDR3 has 14 amino acids. As DNA, the CDR3 is TGTGCCAGCTCACCTCCCGGGGGCACAGATACGCAGTATTTT. Amino acids: CASSPPGGTDTQYF.

V is TRBV27 and J is TRBJ2-7, with TRBD1 matching 10 bases. This CDR3 region has 15 residues. Germline V gene data show CDR1 as MNHEY and CDR2 as SMNVEV (reference sequence). V gave up 6 bases and J gave up 7 bases; unmatched junction bases: 12. The CDR3 region has the DNA TGTGCCAGCAGCCAGACAGGGGGCGGTCCATGGGAGCAGTACTTC. It yields the protein CASSQTGGGPWEQYF.

The V call is TRBV3-1, the J call TRBJ1-5; possible D gene TRBD1, 6 bases. Trimming removed 4 bases at V and 7 bases at J, with 17 bases between. The germline CDR1 and CDR2 sequences are LGHDT and YNNKEL (reference sequence). The CDR3 is 15 amino acids. CDR3 sequence (DNA): TGTGCCAGCAGCCCCGATCCGAGGGGGAGCCAGCCCCAGCATTTT. Translated: CASSPDPRGSQPQHF. Filled out from reference TRBV3-1 and TRBJ1-5, the complete variable domain reads DTAVSQTPKYLVTQMGNDKSIKCEQNLGHDTMYWYKQDSKKFLKIMFSYNNKELIINETVPNRFSPKSPDKAHLNLHINSLELGDSAVYFCASSPDPRGSQPQHFGDGTRLSIL.

This chain joins TRBV9 and TRBJ2-1; unclear D gene. CDR3 size: 15 residues. Per germline, CDR1 SGDLS and CDR2 YYNGEE. Trimming stripped 2 bases from V and 1 base from J, with 10 bases between. CDR3: CASSVNGLSYNEQFF. The CDR3 nucleotides are TGTGCCAGCAGCGTGAACGGTTTATCCTACAATGAGCAGTTCTTC.

The rearrangement uses TRBV19 and TRBJ2-6; 7 bases are a match to TRBD1. J gave up 0 bases and V 3 bases, and 5 bases lay outside the gene matches. The germline V gene encodes CDR1 LNHDA and CDR2 SQIVND (reference sequence). The CDR3 consists of 17 residues. CDR3 region: CASSIKGAGSGANVLTF. The CDR3 DNA reads as TGTGCCAGTAGTATTAAGGGGGCAGGCTCTGGGGCCAACGTCCTGACTTTC.

This clonotype came up a few times. The V gene is TRBV7-6, the J gene TRBJ1-2; no clear D. The V and J ends lost 8 bases and 4 bases respectively, with 14 bases between them. The CDR3 is made up of 13 amino acids. CDR1 SGHVS and CDR2 FNYEAQ come from the germline V gene. The CDR3 here is CASSNGEGYGYTF. In nucleotides, the CDR3 is TGTGCCAGCTCCAACGGGGAGGGCTATGGCTACACCTTC.

The chain has TRBV19 and TRBJ1-5; D is perhaps TRBD1 (5 bases). The length of the CDR3 is 14 residues. V was trimmed by 1 base and J by 4 bases, leaving 8 bases between them. Germline V gene sequence: CDR1 LNHDA, CDR2 SQIVND (reference sequence). The CDR3 DNA reads as TGTGCCAGTAGTATAGTGAAGGGGAATCAGCCCCAGCATTTT. Encoded protein: CASSIVKGNQPQHF.

This clonotype has just a few counts. CDR3 nucleotide sequence: TGTGCCAGCAGCTTGAAAAAAACGCAGTATTTT. Its translation is CASSLKKTQYF. This chain links TRBV11-2 with TRBJ2-3, with D unresolved. With 3 bases removed from V and 9 bases from J, the gap between germline ends came to 7 bases. CDR3 size: 11 residues. Germline CDR1 and CDR2: SGHAT and FQNNGV.

This clonotype was observed a few times. This sequence joins TRBV24-1 and TRBJ2-1; D gene unclear. This CDR3 comprises 13 residues. Germline CDR1 is KGHDR and CDR2 is SFDVKD. The germline V and J ends were trimmed by 0 bases and 12 bases, with 11 bases remaining between them. Here the CDR3 reads CATSDLTSSGQFF. The CDR3 DNA is TGTGCCACCAGTGATTTGACAAGTTCAGGGCAGTTCTTC.

Only a few counts were recorded for this clonotype. The V call is TRBV29-1, the J call TRBJ2-1, with D possibly matching TRBD2 (6 bases). Germline values: CDR1 SQVTM, CDR2 ANQGSEA. V gave up 0 bases and J gave up 0 bases, with 9 bases separating them. The CDR3 covers 15 residues. The DNA for the CDR3 is TGCAGCGTTGAAGATTTCGGGAGCTCCTACAATGAGCAGTTCTTC. This sequence encodes CSVEDFGSSYNEQFF.

The J gene is TRBJ2-7, the V gene TRBV7-2, with 8 bases that match TRBD2. V dropped 5 bases and J dropped 6; count of bases not matched to a gene: 12. This CDR3 comprises 15 residues. The germline gives CDR1 SGHTA, CDR2 FQGNSA. The CDR3 coding sequence is TGTGCCAGCAGCCCCGCGATGAGCGGGAGCGGCGAGCAGTACTTC. Protein: CASSPAMSGSGEQYF.

Of note for this clonotype: Because the CDR3's place on the DNA is in doubt, the DNA is left out and the CDR3 is given as listed by TCRdb. The CDR3 sequence: CASSLSLREMETQYF. The V gene is TRBV27, the J gene TRBJ2-5; the table's D gene call, TRBD2, was not cross checked with the DNA. Germline V gene data show CDR1 as MNHEY and CDR2 as SMNVEV (reference sequence). The CDR3 extends over 15 residues, inclusive of both ends.

This clonotype was found a few times. The genes are TRBV27 and TRBJ2-7; TRBD2 matches 10 bases. The ends lost 8 bases at V and 4 bases at J; junction bases unmatched: 2. Germline loops: CDR1 MNHEY, CDR2 SMNVEV (reference sequence). The CDR3 spans 12 residues. CDR3 amino acids: CASASGRYEQYF. For the CDR3, the DNA is TGTGCCAGCGCTAGCGGGAGATACGAGCAGTACTTC.

Of note for this clonotype: A junction boundary mismatches the germline segment, possibly from a read error. The chain recombines TRBV7-9 with TRBJ1-5; no definite D call. The CDR3 sequence is 14 residues long. Germline V gives CDR1 SEHNR, CDR2 FQNEAQ (reference sequence). CDR3 protein: CASSLYTRDQPRHF. The CDR3 nucleotides read TGTGCCAGCAGCTTATACACAAGAGATCAGCCCCGGCATTTT.

A few counts support this clonotype. This chain uses TRBV20-1 with TRBJ2-2; D is unclear. Between the trimmed V and J ends, which lost 0 bases and 4 bases, there was a span of 6 bases. This CDR3 comprises 13 residues. Germline CDR1 and CDR2: DFQATT and SNEGSKA (reference sequence). CDR3 loop: CSAREPLTGELFF. The CDR3, as DNA: TGCAGTGCTAGAGAACCCCTCACCGGGGAGCTGTTTTTT.

Regarding this clonotype: Mismatch with germline at one junction end may stem from a read error. V and J are TRBV7-3 and TRBJ2-7; 8 positions agree with TRBD2. Germline V gene lookup returns CDR1 SGHTA and CDR2 FQGTGA. There are 16 residues in the CDR3. The CDR3 nucleotides read TGTGCCGGCAGCTTAAGGGGTGGGACTAGCTCCTACGAGCAGTACTTC. Residues: CAGSLRGGTSSYEQYF. The complete variable domain, with remaining parts taken from reference TRBV7-3 and TRBJ2-7, reads GAGVSQTPSNKVTEKGKYVELRCDPISGHTALYWYRQSLGQGPEFLIYFQGTGAADDSGLPNDRFFAVRPEGSVSTLKIQRTERGDSAVYLCAGSLRGGTSSYEQYFGPGTRLTVT.

The sample holds many counts of this clonotype. The chain joins TRBV6-1 to TRBJ2-6; D is unresolved. This CDR3 contains 14 residues. The germline V gene encodes CDR1 MNHNS and CDR2 SASEGT. V lost 6 bases, J lost 0 bases, and 6 bases lay in between. The CDR3: CASRLSSGANVLTF. CDR3 sequence (DNA): TGTGCCAGCAGGCTAAGCTCTGGGGCCAACGTCCTGACTTTC.

This clonotype has only one observation. The rearrangement uses TRBV20-1 and TRBJ1-5, with 7 bases identical to TRBD1. The CDR3 spans 15 residues. J was trimmed by 3 bases and V by 0 bases; bases with no gene match: 5. CDR1 and CDR2 (germline): DFQATT, SNEGSKA (reference sequence). CDR3 in amino acids: CSAREAGGTNQPQHF. CDR3 DNA sequence: TGCAGTGCTAGAGAGGCAGGGGGGACCAATCAGCCCCAGCATTTT.